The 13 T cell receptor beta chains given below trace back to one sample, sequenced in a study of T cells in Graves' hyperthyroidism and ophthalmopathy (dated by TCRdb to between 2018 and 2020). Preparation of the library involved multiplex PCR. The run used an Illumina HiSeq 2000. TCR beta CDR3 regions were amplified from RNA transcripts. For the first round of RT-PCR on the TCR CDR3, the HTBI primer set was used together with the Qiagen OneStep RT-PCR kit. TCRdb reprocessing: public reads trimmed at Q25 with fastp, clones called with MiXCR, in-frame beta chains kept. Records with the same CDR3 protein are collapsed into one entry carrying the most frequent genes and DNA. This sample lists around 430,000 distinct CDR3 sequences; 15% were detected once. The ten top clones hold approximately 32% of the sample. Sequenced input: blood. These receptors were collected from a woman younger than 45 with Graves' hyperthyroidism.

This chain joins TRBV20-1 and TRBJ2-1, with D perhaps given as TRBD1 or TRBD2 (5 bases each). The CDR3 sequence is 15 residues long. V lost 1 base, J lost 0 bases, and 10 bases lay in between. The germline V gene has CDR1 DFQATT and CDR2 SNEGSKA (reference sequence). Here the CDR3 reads CSARVGTLSYNEQFF. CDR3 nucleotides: TGCAGTGCTAGAGTGGGGACCCTCTCCTACAATGAGCAGTTCTTC.

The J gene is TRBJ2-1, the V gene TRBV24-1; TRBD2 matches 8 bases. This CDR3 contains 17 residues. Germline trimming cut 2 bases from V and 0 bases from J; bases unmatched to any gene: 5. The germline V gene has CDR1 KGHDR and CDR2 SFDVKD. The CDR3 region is CATSDSLAGSSYNEQFF. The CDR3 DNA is TGTGCCACCAGTGATTCGCTAGCGGGTAGCTCCTACAATGAGCAGTTCTTC.

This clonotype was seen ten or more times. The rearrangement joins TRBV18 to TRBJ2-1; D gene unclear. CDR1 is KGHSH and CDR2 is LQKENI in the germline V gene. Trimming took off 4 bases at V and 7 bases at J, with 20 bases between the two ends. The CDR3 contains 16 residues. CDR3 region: CASSQTTMGWINEQFF. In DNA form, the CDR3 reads TGTGCCAGCTCACAAACTACAATGGGGTGGATTAATGAGCAGTTCTTC.

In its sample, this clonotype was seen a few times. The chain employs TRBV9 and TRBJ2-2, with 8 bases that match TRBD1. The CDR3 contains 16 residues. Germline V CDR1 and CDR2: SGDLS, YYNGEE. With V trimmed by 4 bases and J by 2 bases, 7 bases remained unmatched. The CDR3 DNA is TGTGCCAGCAGCCCCGGCAGGGGGCTTAACACCGGGGAGCTGTTTTTT. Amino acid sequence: CASSPGRGLNTGELFF.

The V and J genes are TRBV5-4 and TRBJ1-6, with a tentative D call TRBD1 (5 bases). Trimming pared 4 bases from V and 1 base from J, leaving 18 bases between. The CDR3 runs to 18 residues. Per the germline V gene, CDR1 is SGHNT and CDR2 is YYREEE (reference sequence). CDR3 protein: CASSLTHGGRSYNSPLHF. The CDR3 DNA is TGTGCCAGCAGCCTGACCCACGGGGGGAGGTCCTATAATTCACCCCTCCACTTT.

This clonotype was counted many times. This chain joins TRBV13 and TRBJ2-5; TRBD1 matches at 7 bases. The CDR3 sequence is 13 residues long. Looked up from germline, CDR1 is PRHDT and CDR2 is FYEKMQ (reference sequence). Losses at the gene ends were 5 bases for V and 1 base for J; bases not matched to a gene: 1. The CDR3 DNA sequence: TGTGCCAGCAGCGGGGACAGCCAAGAGACCCAGTACTTC. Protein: CASSGDSQETQYF.

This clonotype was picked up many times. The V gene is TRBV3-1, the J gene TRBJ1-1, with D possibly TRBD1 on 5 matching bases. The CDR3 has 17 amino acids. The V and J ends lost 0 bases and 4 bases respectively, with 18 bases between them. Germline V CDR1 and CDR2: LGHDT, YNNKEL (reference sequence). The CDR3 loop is CASSQDGLLGAGTEAFF. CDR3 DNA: TGTGCCAGCAGCCAAGATGGACTTCTTGGGGCAGGCACTGAAGCTTTCTTT.

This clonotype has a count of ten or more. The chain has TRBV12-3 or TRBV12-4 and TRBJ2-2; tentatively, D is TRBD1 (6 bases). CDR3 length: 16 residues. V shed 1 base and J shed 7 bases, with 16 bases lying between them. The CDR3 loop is CASSLGRQGNNGELFF. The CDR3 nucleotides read TGTGCCAGCAGTTTAGGTCGTCAGGGGAATAACGGGGAGCTGTTTTTT.

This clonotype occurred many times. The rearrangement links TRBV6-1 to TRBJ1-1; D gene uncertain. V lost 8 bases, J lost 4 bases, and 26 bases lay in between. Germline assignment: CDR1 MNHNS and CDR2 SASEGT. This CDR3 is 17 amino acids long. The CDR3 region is CASRLTPRLDTSTEAFF. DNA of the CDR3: TGTGCCAGCCGCCTTACCCCCAGATTAGACACCAGCACTGAAGCTTTCTTT.

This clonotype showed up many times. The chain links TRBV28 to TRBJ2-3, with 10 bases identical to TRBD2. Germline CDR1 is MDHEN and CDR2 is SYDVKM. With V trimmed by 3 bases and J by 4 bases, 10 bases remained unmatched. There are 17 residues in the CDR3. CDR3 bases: TGTGCCAGCAGTTTCGGGACTAGCGAATTCTGGGCAGATACGCAGTATTTT. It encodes CASSFGTSEFWADTQYF.

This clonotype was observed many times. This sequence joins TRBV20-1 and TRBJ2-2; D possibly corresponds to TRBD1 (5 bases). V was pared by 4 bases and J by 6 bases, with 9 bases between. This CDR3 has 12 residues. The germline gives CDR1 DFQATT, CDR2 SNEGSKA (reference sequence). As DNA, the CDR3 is TGCAGTGCTAACCAGGGTTCCGGGGAGCTGTTTTTT. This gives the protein CSANQGSGELFF.

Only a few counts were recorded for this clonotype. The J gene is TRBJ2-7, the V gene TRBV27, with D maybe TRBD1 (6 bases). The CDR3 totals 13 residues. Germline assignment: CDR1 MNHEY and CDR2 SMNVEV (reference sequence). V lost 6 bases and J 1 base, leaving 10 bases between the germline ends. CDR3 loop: CASRGQGSYEQYF. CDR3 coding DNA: TGTGCCAGCAGAGGCCAGGGGTCCTACGAGCAGTACTTC.

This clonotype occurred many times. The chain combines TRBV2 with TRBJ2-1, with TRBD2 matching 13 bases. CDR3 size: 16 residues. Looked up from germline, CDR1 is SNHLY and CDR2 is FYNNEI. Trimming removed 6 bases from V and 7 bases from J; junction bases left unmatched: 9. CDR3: CASSPPGLAGRNEQFF. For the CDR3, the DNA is TGTGCCAGCAGCCCCCCGGGACTAGCGGGACGTAATGAGCAGTTCTTC. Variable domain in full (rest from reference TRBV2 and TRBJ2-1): EPEVTQTPSHQVTQMGQEVILRCVPISNHLYFYWYRQILGQKVEFLVSFYNNEISEKSEIFDDQFSVERPDGSNFTLKIRSTKLEDSAMYFCASSPPGLAGRNEQFFGPGTRLTVL.